The next 3 T cell receptor beta chains were all read from a single sample in a study of T cells in Graves' hyperthyroidism and ophthalmopathy. Authors of the study amplified TCR beta CDR3 regions from RNA transcripts. A set of HTBI primers served as the primers for a first-round RT-PCR of the TCR CDR3. Each CDR3 protein is one row after TCRdb ran MiXCR on the multiplex PCR reads. The sample contains fewer than 250,000 distinct CDR3 sequences, approximately 17% of which appear only once. Sequencing used blood. Source of these receptors: a man aged 45-60 years with Graves' hyperthyroidism.

This clonotype was observed many times. The chain combines TRBV5-1 with TRBJ1-1; 7 nucleotides match TRBD1. With 7 bases clipped from V and 0 bases from J, the junction kept 9 bases outside the gene matches. The germline V gene encodes CDR1 SGHRS and CDR2 YFSETQ. The CDR3 sequence is 15 residues long. CDR3 sequence (DNA): TGCGCCAGCGCTCAAAACAGGGGCATGAACACTGAAGCTTTCTTT. This sequence encodes CASAQNRGMNTEAFF.

The chain combines TRBV6-4 with TRBJ1-5; no reliable D call. This CDR3 spans 14 amino acids. Germline CDR1 and CDR2: MRHNA and SNTAGT. V was shortened by 2 bases and J by 7 bases, with 12 bases between the two germline ends. CDR3 bases: TGTGCCAGCAGTGACGGAAGGGATGGGCAGCCCCAGCATTTT. Its translation: CASSDGRDGQPQHF.

This chain uses TRBV6-1 with TRBJ1-4; 7 nucleotides agree with TRBD1. V dropped 4 bases and J dropped 10; count of bases not matched to a gene: 12. Looked up from germline, CDR1 is MNHNS and CDR2 is SASEGT. This CDR3 has 15 residues. CDR3 protein: CASSALPTGNGKLFF. Written as DNA, the CDR3 is TGTGCCAGCAGTGCCCTACCGACAGGGAACGGAAAACTGTTTTTT.